This T cell receptor beta chain was captured by sequencing in a study of cytomegalovirus exposure and HLA in healthy donors. The ends were cut back, 2 bases at V and 8 bases at J, with 19 bases in the middle. CDR3 length: 16 amino acids. Germline assignment: CDR1 MRHNA and CDR2 SNTAGT. Points from the study as a whole: Some V segments, including TRBV6-2 and TRBV6-3, were excluded as indistinguishable. Immune exposure data for these donors was limited to CMV serostatus. Accurate prediction of most subjects' HLA-A and HLA-B alleles from TCR beta sequences was reported.

Notes on this clone: The antigen remains unidentified.

Use of 60 Vbeta and 13 Jbeta primers characterized the PCR. Measured with immunoSEQ multiplex PCR; TCRdb has only the in-frame clones, and not every one. The sample yields fewer than 200,000 clones, roughly 80% seen once. This clonotype originated in a human donor in good health. The sequenced sample consisted of PBMCs. J is TRBJ2-1 and V is TRBV6-4; possible D gene TRBD2, 6 bases. CDR3 coding DNA: TGTGCCAGCAGTGACAACGGGGGACCCGAACGATATGAGCAGTTCTTC. Its translation: CASSDNGGPERYEQFF.